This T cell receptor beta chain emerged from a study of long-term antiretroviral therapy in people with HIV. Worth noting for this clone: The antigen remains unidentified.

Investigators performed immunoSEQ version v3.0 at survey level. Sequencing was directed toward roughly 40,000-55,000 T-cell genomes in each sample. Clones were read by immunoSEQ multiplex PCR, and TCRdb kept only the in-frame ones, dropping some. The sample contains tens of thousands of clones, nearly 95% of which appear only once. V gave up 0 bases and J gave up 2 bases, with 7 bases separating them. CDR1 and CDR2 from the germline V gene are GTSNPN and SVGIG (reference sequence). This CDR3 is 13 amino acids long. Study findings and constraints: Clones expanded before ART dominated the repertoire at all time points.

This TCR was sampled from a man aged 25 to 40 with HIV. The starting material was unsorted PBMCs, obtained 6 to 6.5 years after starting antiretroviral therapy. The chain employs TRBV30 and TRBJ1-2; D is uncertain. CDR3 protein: CAWSVQANYGYTF. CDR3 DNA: TGTGCCTGGAGTGTACAAGCAAACTATGGCTACACCTTC. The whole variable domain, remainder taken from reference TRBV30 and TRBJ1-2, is SQTIHQWPATLVQPVGSPLSLECTVEGTSNPNLYWYRQAAGRGLQLLFYSVGIGQISSEVPQNLSASRPQDRQFILSSKKLLLSDSGFYLCAWSVQANYGYTFGSGTRLTVV.